Given below is one T cell receptor (beta chain) in context. Its antigen target is currently unknown. Nothing much larger sits one base from this clone, and base qualities are not available. These data are taken from a study of blood T cell repertoires in COVID-19 (dated by TCRdb to 2020 to 2021). Notes on the research overall: Samples from collaborators originated in the United States, Italy and Spain and spanned both the acute and convalescent phases of COVID-19. The prospective study material was composed of cDNA or gDNA derived from T cells, B-cell-depleted T cells, or PBMCs. The repertoires were released in a freely available public database intended as a resource for research on the immune response to SARS-CoV-2. Samples were obtained from the ongoing ImmuneRACE study (first 160 participants) and from about 1,300 subjects provided by 6 global collaborators. HLA class I and class II types, where available, came from metadata supplied by the sample provider rather than from assay-based typing. A de-identified subject ID, COVID-19 status, age in years and sex were almost always included in the sample metadata. The dataset comprised deeply sampled blood TCRbeta repertoires from subjects exposed to, actively infected with, or recovered from COVID-19.

Here is what the overall study found, with its caveats: How much clinical and demographic metadata was included differed by source and by participant, and the metadata was provided uncurated.

Collaborating institutions collected whole blood in K2EDTA tubes following their own protocols. Collaborator samples were shipped for TCRbeta analysis as frozen whole blood, isolated PBMCs, or DNA extracted from either sample type. The immunoSEQ Assay, a bias-controlled multiplex PCR, was used to amplify TCRbeta CDR3 regions from genomic DNA. Per the source publication's procedure: The number of nucleated cells in each sample was estimated from the amplification of reference gene primers within the assay. Sequence reads were collapsed and filtered to measure the absolute abundance of every unique TCRbeta CDR3 rearrangement. For each sample, productive Simpson clonality was calculated as the square root of Simpson's diversity index over productive rearrangements. The table was pulled from immuneACCESS by TCRdb, which kept in-frame rearrangements only. Such tables lose some clones; where checked, under half of the loss comes from unresolved V genes, and the rest has no known cause. V, J and clone size are taken as reported in that table, and D and trimming were inferred from the DNA itself. Here the sample has about 210,000 clones; 88% occur a single time. The ten largest clones capture over 1.5% of the sample.

The material sequenced was peripheral blood. The source is a man between 65 and 80 years old with acute or convalescent COVID-19.

The base sequence is TGTGCCAGTAGTATATTAGCGGGAGGGCCCACAGAGACCCAGTACTTC. The encoded protein is CASSILAGGPTETQYF. Recombination connected TRBV19 to TRBJ2-5; the junction holds 11 bases that match TRBD2. The germline V end is reduced by 2 bases and the J end by 4 bases; junction bases left unmatched: 6. The CDR3 numbers 16 residues from cysteine through phenylalanine. The retained sequence is limited to the CDR3, 48 bases, with the frame set at the first base. CDR1 and CDR2 were assigned from the germline V gene (reference sequence) as LNHDA and SQIVND.